This TCR beta chain was profiled in a study of response to subunit inactivated influenza vaccine. Germline CDR1 and CDR2: MGHRA and YSYEKL. This CDR3 region has 18 residues. V was clipped by 4 bases and J by 2 bases; unmatched bases: 11. TCRdb analysed the RT-PCR reads with MiXCR anew, one entry per CDR3 protein. The data contain about 610,000 distinct CDR3 sequences, 12% to 15% of them singletons. This clonotype has more than one count but fewer than ten. This clonotype was sampled from a man between 50 and 59 years old who received an inactivated influenza vaccine. V gene TRBV4-1 combines with J gene TRBJ1-5; TRBD1 matches 10 bases. The input for sequencing was PBMCs from blood, taken approximately 13 days after vaccination. The CDR3 reads CASSRLTGGAIGNQPQHF. CDR3 nucleotides: TGCGCCAGCAGCCGATTGACAGGGGGCGCGATTGGCAATCAGCCCCAGCATTTT.